This T cell receptor beta chain was obtained from a study of blood T cell repertoires in COVID-19. Study in general: T cells, B-cell-depleted T cells, or PBMCs provided the cDNA or gDNA that served as material.

Trimming cost V 4 bases and J 0 bases; bases outside gene matches: 9. The CDR3 spans 16 residues. Germline CDR1 SGHNT, CDR2 YYREEE (reference sequence). Under the authors' procedure: Reference gene primer amplification gave nucleated cell count estimates. Assay used: immunoSEQ multiplex PCR; TCRdb lists only in-frame clones, some missing. V and J calls and clone size are given by that table; D and trimming were obtained from the DNA. Of over 85,000 clones in the sample, approximately 91% are singletons; the top ten hold 3.5% to 4.5%. Input material: peripheral blood. This receptor was obtained from a man aged 18 to 29 with acute or convalescent COVID-19. The chain has TRBV5-4 and TRBJ1-2; TRBD1 matches 7 bases. In nucleotides, the CDR3 is TGTGCCAGCAGCATTGGACAGGAGTTAGCTAACTATGGCTACACCTTC. Translating it yields CASSIGQELANYGYTF.